One and the same sample provided the 26 T cell receptor beta chains below, sequenced in a study of T-cell reconstitution after alpha-beta-depleted transplantation in children. It was with unique molecular identifiers that the TCRbeta library was prepared. From the PCR reads, TCRdb called clonotypes with MiXCR, one entry per CDR3 protein. Of roughly 340,000 distinct CDR3 sequences in the sample, around 15% are singletons; the top ten hold approximately 38%. Source: PBMCs, mostly from graft donor cells, taken 360 days after TCRalphabeta/CD19-depleted stem cell transplant. All receptors come from a male patient between 2 and 15 years old who had a stem cell transplant for acute lymphoblastic leukemia, so the T cells may come from the graft donor.

V and J are TRBV29-1 and TRBJ1-2; D perhaps matches TRBD1 (6 bases). There are 15 residues in the CDR3. Trimming stripped 4 bases from V and 0 bases from J, with 15 bases between. The germline CDR1 and CDR2 sequences are SQVTM and ANQGSEA. The CDR3: CSVALARGANYGYTF. CDR3 in DNA: TGCAGCGTTGCCCTGGCCAGGGGAGCTAACTATGGCTACACCTTC.

This clonotype was observed a few times. The rearrangement joins TRBV12-3 or TRBV12-4 to TRBJ1-1, with a possible D match to TRBD1 (5 bases). The CDR3 has 14 residues. Between the trimmed V and J ends, which lost 2 bases and 4 bases, there was a span of 11 bases. CDR3 region: CASSLFGGGTEAFF. DNA of the CDR3: TGTGCCAGCAGTTTATTCGGGGGGGGCACTGAAGCTTTCTTT.

V is TRBV2 and J is TRBJ2-1; D unresolved. CDR1 and CDR2 from the germline V gene are SNHLY and FYNNEI. The CDR3 totals 12 residues. Trimming took off 6 bases at V and 5 bases at J, with 8 bases between the two ends. Written as DNA, the CDR3 is TGTGCCAGCAGGCTCGAGAACAATGAGCAGTTCTTC. Translated: CASRLENNEQFF.

The CDR3: CASSYLLTSGSDEQYF. The CDR3 region has the DNA TGTGCCAGCAGTTACTTGTTGACTAGCGGGAGCGACGAGCAGTACTTC. The V call is TRBV28, the J call TRBJ2-7, with TRBD2 identical over 12 bases. CDR1 is MDHEN, CDR2 SYDVKM, per germline. V lost 4 bases and J lost 5; bases outside the gene matches: 9. This CDR3 contains 16 residues.

The chain has TRBV29-1 and TRBJ2-5, with 10 bases identical to TRBD1. The CDR3 covers 14 residues. Germline CDR1 and CDR2: SQVTM and ANQGSEA. The trim removed 3 bases at V and 5 bases at J, leaving 6 bases unmatched. The CDR3 DNA reads as TGCAGCGTTGAGGTCCCGGGACAGGGGGAGACCCAGTACTTC. Translated: CSVEVPGQGETQYF. Based on the CDR3 plus reference TRBV29-1 and TRBJ2-5, the full variable domain is SAVISQKPSRDICQRGTSLTIQCQVDSQVTMMFWYRQQPGQSLTLIATANQGSEATYESGFVIDKFPISRPNLTFSTLTVSNMSPEDSSIYLCSVEVPGQGETQYFGPGTRLLVL.

This chain links TRBV3-1 with TRBJ1-1, with 7 nucleotides matching TRBD1. Germline CDR1 is LGHDT and CDR2 is YNNKEL (reference sequence). J gave up 8 bases and V 1 base, and 7 bases lay outside the gene matches. The CDR3 runs to 14 residues. The CDR3 bases are TGTGCCAGCAGCCAAGGTTCAGGGACAGAAGAAGCTTTCTTT. The encoded protein is CASSQGSGTEEAFF.

There are many counts of this clonotype. The V gene is TRBV12-3 or TRBV12-4, the J gene TRBJ1-4; a possible D gene is TRBD1 (5 bases). This CDR3 has 14 amino acids. The V gene lost 3 bases and the J gene lost 8 bases, with 13 bases spanning the gap. As DNA, the CDR3 is TGTGCCAGCAGTTTCTGGCAGGGTTGGGAAAAACTGTTTTTT. Its protein product is CASSFWQGWEKLFF.

This chain joins TRBV7-2 and TRBJ2-5; 9 bases fit TRBD2. Germline-derived CDR1 and CDR2 are SGHTA and FQGNSA. This CDR3 spans 16 amino acids. The trim removed 0 bases at V and 2 bases at J, leaving 4 bases unmatched. CDR3 region: CASSLASTSGQETQYF. For the CDR3, the DNA is TGTGCCAGCAGCTTAGCGAGTACTAGCGGGCAAGAGACCCAGTACTTC. The variable domain in full, with the rest retrieved from reference TRBV7-2 and TRBJ2-5, is GAGVSQSPSNKVTEKGKDVELRCDPISGHTALYWYRQSLGQGLEFLIYFQGNSAPDKSGLPSDRFSAERTGGSVSTLTIQRTQQEDSAVYLCASSLASTSGQETQYFGPGTRLLVL.

This clonotype was recorded at least ten times. This chain joins TRBV6-2 or TRBV6-3 and TRBJ2-7; D might be TRBD1 or TRBD2, each matching 5 bases. The CDR3 runs 14 residues. Germline V gene sequence: CDR1 MNHEY, CDR2 SVGEGT. V lost 6 bases to trimming and J lost 2 bases, with 14 bases between them. The CDR3 loop reads CASSPGRNTYEQYF. CDR3 nucleotide sequence: TGTGCCAGCAGCCCGGGACGGAATACCTACGAGCAGTACTTC.

The chain combines TRBV4-3 with TRBJ2-1, with D tentatively TRBD2 (5 bases). V shed 0 bases and J shed 4 bases, with 16 bases lying between them. CDR1 and CDR2 (germline): LGHNA, YSLEER. The CDR3 has 17 residues. The CDR3 nucleotides read TGCGCCAGCAGCCAAGAGTTGAGCGGAAGAAGTTACAATGAGCAGTTCTTC. This gives the protein CASSQELSGRSYNEQFF.

The genes are TRBV3-1 and TRBJ2-5; TRBD2 matches 11 bases. The CDR3 runs 14 residues. V dropped 2 bases and J dropped 6; count of bases not matched to a gene: 2. CDR1 LGHDT and CDR2 YNNKEL come from the germline V gene (reference sequence). This CDR3 reads CASSQTTSGKTQYF. In DNA form, the CDR3 reads TGTGCCAGCAGCCAAACGACTAGCGGGAAGACCCAGTACTTC.

The sample holds a few counts of this clonotype. The chain links TRBV9 to TRBJ2-1; D remains ambiguous. Trimming pared 0 bases from V and 0 bases from J, leaving 7 bases between. This CDR3 is 15 amino acids long. Germline CDR1 SGDLS, CDR2 YYNGEE. CDR3 coding DNA: TGTGCCAGCAGCGTAGTGGGTACCTCCTACAATGAGCAGTTCTTC. Protein: CASSVVGTSYNEQFF. Using reference TRBV9 and TRBJ2-1 for the parts outside the CDR3, the full variable domain is DSGVTQTPKHLITATGQRVTLRCSPRSGDLSVYWYQQSLDQGLQFLIQYYNGEERAKGNILERFSAQQFPDLHSELNLSSLELGDSALYFCASSVVGTSYNEQFFGPGTRLTVL.

The chain uses TRBV6-2 or TRBV6-3 and TRBJ2-3, with D perhaps matching TRBD2 (6 bases). Germline loops: CDR1 MNHEY, CDR2 SVGEGT. The CDR3 covers 14 residues. V lost 5 bases to trimming and J lost 4 bases, with 13 bases between them. The CDR3 nucleotides read TGTGCCAGCAGTCAAGCCCCGGGAGCAGATACGCAGTATTTT. This translates into CASSQAPGADTQYF.

The chain has TRBV18 and TRBJ2-1, with D unclear. The V gene lost 4 bases and the J gene lost 0 bases, with 16 bases spanning the gap. Germline-derived CDR1 and CDR2 are KGHSH and LQKENI. This CDR3 has 17 residues. CDR3 in DNA: TGTGCCAGCTCACTCCTAGGCTACCTCCCCTCCTACAATGAGCAGTTCTTC. Translating it yields CASSLLGYLPSYNEQFF.

The chain links TRBV4-3 to TRBJ2-3; 7 bases match TRBD2. CDR1 and CDR2 (germline): LGHNA, YSLEER. Trimming cost V 1 base and J 6 bases; bases outside gene matches: 22. CDR3 size: 20 residues. The DNA for the CDR3 is TGCGCCAGCAGCCAAGTAGTTCAACTTCGTGTCGCGGGAGTTGGGGATACGCAGTATTTT. Its translation is CASSQVVQLRVAGVGDTQYF.

This clonotype was recorded a few times. The CDR3 spells CASGLVYGFDNEQFF. In nucleotides, the CDR3 is TGTGCTAGTGGTTTGGTATATGGCTTCGACAATGAGCAGTTCTTC. V usage is TRBV12-5 and J usage is TRBJ2-1, with no clear D. Between the trimmed V and J ends, which lost 0 bases and 5 bases, there was a span of 11 bases. From germline, CDR1 is LGHNT and CDR2 FRNRAP. The CDR3 runs 15 residues. Complete variable domain (other parts from reference TRBV12-5 and TRBJ2-1): DARVTQTPRHKVTEMGQEVTMRCQPILGHNTVFWYRQTMMQGLELLAYFRNRAPLDDSGMPKDRFSAEMPDATLATLKIQPSEPRDSAVYFCASGLVYGFDNEQFFGPGTRLTVL.

This clonotype was observed a few times. The chain carries TRBV7-8 and TRBJ2-4; 12 bases are a match to TRBD2. J was trimmed by 8 bases and V by 3 bases; bases with no gene match: 5. The germline V gene has CDR1 SGHVS and CDR2 FQNEAQ. This CDR3 contains 15 residues. The CDR3, as DNA: TGTGCCAGCAGCTTCGGGCTAGCGGGAGGGTACATTCAGTACTTC. This sequence encodes CASSFGLAGGYIQYF.

In this sample, this clonotype turned up a few times. This sequence joins TRBV28 and TRBJ2-6, with D possibly matching TRBD1 (6 bases). The CDR3 spans 18 residues. V lost 5 bases to trimming and J lost 1 base, with 18 bases between them. Looked up from germline, CDR1 is MDHEN and CDR2 is SYDVKM. CDR3 DNA sequence: TGTGCCAGCAGTCCCCGGAGACAGGTTCTATCTGGGGCCAACGTCCTGACTTTC. Translating it yields CASSPRRQVLSGANVLTF. Full variable domain (remainder filled in from reference TRBV28 and TRBJ2-6): DVKVTQSSRYLVKRTGEKVFLECVQDMDHENMFWYRQDPGLGLRLIYFSYDVKMKEKGDIPEGYSVSREKKERFSLILESASTNQTSMYLCASSPRRQVLSGANVLTFGAGSRLTVL.

This clonotype was detected once. This sequence joins TRBV19 and TRBJ2-1, with 12 bases lining up with TRBD2. The CDR3 covers 17 residues. The V and J ends lost 5 bases and 8 bases, in that order; junction bases with no gene match: 13. Germline V CDR1 and CDR2: LNHDA, SQIVND (reference sequence). The CDR3 nucleotides are TGTGCCAGTAGTGACCACAGACTAGCGGGAGCGGGTTATGAGCAGTTCTTC. Encoded protein: CASSDHRLAGAGYEQFF.

The rearrangement uses TRBV5-3 and TRBJ2-1; 11 bases map to TRBD2. Being an ORF, TRBV5-3 has a function that is uncertain. V shed 2 bases, J shed 3 bases, and the junction held 13 bases outside the gene matches. This CDR3 comprises 19 residues. Here the CDR3 DNA reads TGTGCCAGAAGCTTCGGACTACTAGCGGGAGTCACGGACTACAATGAGCAGTTCTTC. This gives the protein CARSFGLLAGVTDYNEQFF.

The chain carries TRBV12-3 or TRBV12-4 and TRBJ2-1, with D uncertain. V lost 5 bases, J lost 1 base, and 18 bases lay in between. The CDR3 has 17 amino acids. The CDR3 sequence: CASSMPLGRWSYNEQFF. Here the CDR3 DNA reads TGTGCCAGCAGTATGCCCCTAGGGCGGTGGTCCTACAATGAGCAGTTCTTC.

This clonotype was counted at least ten times. This chain connects TRBV20-1 to TRBJ2-5; D uncertain. Trimming stripped 6 bases from V and 9 bases from J, with 11 bases between. This CDR3 has 10 amino acids. Germline V gene data show CDR1 as DFQATT and CDR2 as SNEGSKA (reference sequence). For the CDR3, the DNA is TGCAGTGCCACCATGATGGCCCAGTACTTC. Its translation is CSATMMAQYF.

This clonotype was picked up a small number of times. The J gene is TRBJ1-3, the V gene TRBV5-1; D might be TRBD1 (6 bases). The CDR3 extends over 16 amino acids. Germline CDR1 SGHRS, CDR2 YFSETQ. V dropped 4 bases and J dropped 1 base, with 15 bases sitting between them. The CDR3 loop reads CASSLQGTLSGNTIYF. CDR3 nucleotides: TGCGCCAGCAGCCTACAGGGTACGCTTTCTGGAAACACCATATATTTT.

The chain recombines TRBV15 with TRBJ2-3; 11 bases agree with TRBD2. The CDR3 extends over 17 amino acids. V lost 4 bases to trimming and J lost 4 bases; unmatched junction nucleotides: 10. Germline V gives CDR1 LNHNV, CDR2 YYDKDF (reference sequence). Written as DNA, the CDR3 is TGTGCCACCAGCAAAACAAGAACTAGCGGGAGCGCAGATACGCAGTATTTT. Translation: CATSKTRTSGSADTQYF. Complete variable domain (other parts from reference TRBV15 and TRBJ2-3): DAMVIQNPRYQVTQFGKPVTLSCSQTLNHNVMYWYQQKSSQAPKLLFHYYDKDFNNEADTPDNFQSRRPNTSFCFLDIRSPGLGDTAMYLCATSKTRTSGSADTQYFGPGTRLTVL.

V usage is TRBV6-1 and J usage is TRBJ1-1, with TRBD1 identical over 7 bases. This CDR3 is 15 amino acids long. Germline V lookup: CDR1 MNHNS, CDR2 SASEGT. V trimming: 6 bases; J trimming: 1 base; junction bases outside the gene matches: 8. CDR3 coding DNA: TGTGCCAGCAGAAGGGGGCTCGTGGAGAACACTGAAGCTTTCTTT. It encodes CASRRGLVENTEAFF.

J is TRBJ2-3 and V is TRBV28; D unclear. The germline gives CDR1 MDHEN, CDR2 SYDVKM. The CDR3 spans 16 residues. Trimming took off 1 base at V and 2 bases at J, with 13 bases between the two ends. The CDR3 nucleotides are TGTGCCAGCAGTTTATCACCGGGTTCGGCCACAGATACGCAGTATTTT. Protein: CASSLSPGSATDTQYF.